This TCR beta chain emerged from a study of blood T cells in healthy people across ages. The study's findings and limits: The donors' CMV status was not determined, possibly confounding changes in expanded clonotypes. Naive CD4+ cell counts and diversity both ran higher in long-lived than in aged donors.

Sample-barcoded 5' priming and a J-beta primer mix drove a second PCR of roughly 7 to 11 cycles. From each sample, at least 2.5 million paired-end reads containing CDR3 were obtained. TCRdb recomputed calls from the 5' RACE reads with MiXCR, one row per CDR3 protein. The sample lists about 780,000 distinct CDR3 sequences; around 68% were seen once. Concerning this clonotype itself: What it binds is unknown.

The CDR3 spans 16 residues. The ends were cut back, 5 bases at V and 4 bases at J, with 15 bases in the middle. The chain couples TRBV12-3 or TRBV12-4 to TRBJ2-6, with TRBD1 as a possible D gene (5 bases). The sample was blood. This TCR was recovered from a man aged 25 to 45 in good health. CDR3 protein: CASSLLSTDGANVLTF. Here the CDR3 DNA reads TGTGCCAGCAGTCTCCTTTCGACAGACGGGGCCAACGTCCTGACTTTC.